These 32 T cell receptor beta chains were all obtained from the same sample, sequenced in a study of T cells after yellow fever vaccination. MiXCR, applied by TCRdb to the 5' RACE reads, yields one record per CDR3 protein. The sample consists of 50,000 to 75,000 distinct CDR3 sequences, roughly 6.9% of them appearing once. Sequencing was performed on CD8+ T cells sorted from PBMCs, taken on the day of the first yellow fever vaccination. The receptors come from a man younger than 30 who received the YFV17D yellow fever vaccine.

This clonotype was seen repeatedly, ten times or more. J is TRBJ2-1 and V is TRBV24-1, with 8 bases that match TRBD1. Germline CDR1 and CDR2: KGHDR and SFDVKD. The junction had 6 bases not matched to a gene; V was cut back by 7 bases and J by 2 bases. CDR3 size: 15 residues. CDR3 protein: CATSLPGQAYNEQFF. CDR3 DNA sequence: TGTGCCACCAGCCTACCGGGACAGGCCTACAATGAGCAGTTCTTC.

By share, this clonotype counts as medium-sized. Here the CDR3 reads CASSVAGVEETQYF. CDR3 sequence (DNA): TGTGCCAGCAGCGTAGCGGGGGTTGAAGAGACCCAGTACTTC. The chain has TRBV9 and TRBJ2-5, with a weak D call TRBD2 (6 bases). CDR3 length: 14 residues. The V gene's germline CDR1 is SGDLS and CDR2 YYNGEE. V lost 0 bases and J lost 3, with 9 bases in between.

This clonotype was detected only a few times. The CDR3 coding sequence is TGTGCCGGGGGGAAGAACACCGGGGAGCTGTTTTTT. Translating it yields CAGGKNTGELFF. This sequence joins TRBV6-6 and TRBJ2-2; D perhaps matches TRBD2 (6 bases). Germline-derived CDR1 and CDR2 are MNHNY and SVGAGI (reference sequence). V was cut by 11 bases and J by 1 base, with 8 bases left in between. CDR3 length: 12 residues.

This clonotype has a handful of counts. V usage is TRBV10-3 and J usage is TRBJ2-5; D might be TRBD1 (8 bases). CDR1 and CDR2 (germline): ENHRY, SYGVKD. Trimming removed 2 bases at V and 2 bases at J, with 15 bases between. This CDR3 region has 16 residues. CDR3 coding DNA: TGTGCCATCAGTGAGCCTGACAGGGGAGGGCAAGAGACCCAGTACTTC. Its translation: CAISEPDRGGQETQYF.

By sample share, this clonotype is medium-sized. The CDR3 reads CASSSNGFGGYTF. CDR3 nucleotide sequence: TGTGCCAGCAGTTCCAATGGTTTCGGTGGCTACACCTTC. V is TRBV12-3 or TRBV12-4 and J is TRBJ1-2; D remains ambiguous. CDR3 length: 13 residues. The V and J ends lost 4 bases and 7 bases respectively, with 13 bases between them.

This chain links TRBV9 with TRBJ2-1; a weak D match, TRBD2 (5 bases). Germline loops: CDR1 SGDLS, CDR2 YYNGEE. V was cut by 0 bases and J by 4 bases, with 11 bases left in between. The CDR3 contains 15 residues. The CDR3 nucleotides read TGTGCCAGCAGCGTAGGCGGAACTAGATACAATGAGCAGTTCTTC. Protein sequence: CASSVGGTRYNEQFF.

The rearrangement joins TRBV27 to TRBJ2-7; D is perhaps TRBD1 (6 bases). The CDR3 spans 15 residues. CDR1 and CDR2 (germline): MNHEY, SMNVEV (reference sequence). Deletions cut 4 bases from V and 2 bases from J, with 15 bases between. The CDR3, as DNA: TGTGCCAGCAGTTCAACGACAGGTGGGACCTACGAGCAGTACTTC. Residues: CASSSTTGGTYEQYF.

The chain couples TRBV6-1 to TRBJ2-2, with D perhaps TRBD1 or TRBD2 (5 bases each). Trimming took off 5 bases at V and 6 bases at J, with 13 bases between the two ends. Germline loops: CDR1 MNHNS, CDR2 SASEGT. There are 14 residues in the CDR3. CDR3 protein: CASSPLGTAGELFF. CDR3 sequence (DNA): TGTGCCAGCAGTCCCCTTGGGACGGCCGGGGAGCTGTTTTTT.

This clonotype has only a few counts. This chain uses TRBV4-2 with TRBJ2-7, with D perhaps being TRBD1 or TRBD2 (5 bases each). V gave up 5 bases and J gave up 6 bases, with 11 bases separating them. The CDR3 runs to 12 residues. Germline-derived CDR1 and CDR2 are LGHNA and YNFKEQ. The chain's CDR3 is CASSSWGSEQYF. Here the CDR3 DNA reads TGTGCCAGCAGCTCATGGGGGTCCGAGCAGTACTTC.

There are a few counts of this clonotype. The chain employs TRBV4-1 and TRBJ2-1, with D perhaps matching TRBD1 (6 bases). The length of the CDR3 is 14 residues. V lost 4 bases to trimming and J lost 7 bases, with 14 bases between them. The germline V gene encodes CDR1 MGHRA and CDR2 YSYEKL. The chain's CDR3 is CASSRTGTPNEQFF. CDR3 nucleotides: TGCGCCAGCAGCCGAACCGGGACACCTAATGAGCAGTTCTTC.

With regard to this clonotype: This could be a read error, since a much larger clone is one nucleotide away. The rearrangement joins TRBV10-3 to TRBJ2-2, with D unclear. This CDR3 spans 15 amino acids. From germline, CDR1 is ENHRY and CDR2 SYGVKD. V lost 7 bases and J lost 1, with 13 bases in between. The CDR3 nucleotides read TGTGCCATCAATTACAACGGCCTGAACACCGGGGAGCTGTTTTTT. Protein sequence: CAINYNGLNTGELFF.

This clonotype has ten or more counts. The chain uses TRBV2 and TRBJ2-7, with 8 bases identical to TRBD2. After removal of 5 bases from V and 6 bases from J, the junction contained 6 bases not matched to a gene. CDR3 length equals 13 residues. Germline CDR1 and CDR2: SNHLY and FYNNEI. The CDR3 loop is CASSLGLEVEQYF. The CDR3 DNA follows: TGTGCCAGCAGTCTGGGACTAGAGGTCGAGCAGTACTTC.

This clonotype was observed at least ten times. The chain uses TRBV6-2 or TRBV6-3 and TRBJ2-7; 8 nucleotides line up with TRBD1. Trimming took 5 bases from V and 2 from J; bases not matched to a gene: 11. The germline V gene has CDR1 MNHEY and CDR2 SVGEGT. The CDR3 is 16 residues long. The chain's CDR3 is CASSTHRGTLAYEQYF. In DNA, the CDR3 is TGTGCCAGCAGTACCCACAGGGGGACGTTGGCCTACGAGCAGTACTTC.

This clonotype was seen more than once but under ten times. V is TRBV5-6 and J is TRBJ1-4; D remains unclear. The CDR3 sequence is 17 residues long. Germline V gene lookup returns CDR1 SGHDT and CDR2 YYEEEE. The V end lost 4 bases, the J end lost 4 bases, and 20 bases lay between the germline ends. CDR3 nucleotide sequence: TGTGCCAGCAGCCCGCAATTAATGGGCAGGAATAATGAAAAACTGTTTTTT. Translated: CASSPQLMGRNNEKLFF. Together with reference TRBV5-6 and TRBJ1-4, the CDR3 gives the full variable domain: DAGVTQSPTHLIKTRGQQVTLRCSPKSGHDTVSWYQQALGQGPQFIFQYYEEEERQRGNFPDRFSGHQFPNYSSELNVNALLLGDSALYLCASSPQLMGRNNEKLFFGSGTQLSVL.

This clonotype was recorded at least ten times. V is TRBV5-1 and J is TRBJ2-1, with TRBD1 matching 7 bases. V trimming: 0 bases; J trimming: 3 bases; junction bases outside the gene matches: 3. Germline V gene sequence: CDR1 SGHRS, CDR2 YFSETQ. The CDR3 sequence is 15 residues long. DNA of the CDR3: TGCGCCAGCAGCTTGGGACAGGGTATCTACAATGAGCAGTTCTTC. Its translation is CASSLGQGIYNEQFF.

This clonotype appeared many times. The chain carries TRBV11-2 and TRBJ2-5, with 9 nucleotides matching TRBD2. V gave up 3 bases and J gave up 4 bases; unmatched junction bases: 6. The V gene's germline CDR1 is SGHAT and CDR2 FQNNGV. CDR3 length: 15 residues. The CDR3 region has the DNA TGTGCCAGCAGCTTGGGCGGGGGGGCTGGAGAGACCCAGTACTTC. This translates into CASSLGGGAGETQYF.

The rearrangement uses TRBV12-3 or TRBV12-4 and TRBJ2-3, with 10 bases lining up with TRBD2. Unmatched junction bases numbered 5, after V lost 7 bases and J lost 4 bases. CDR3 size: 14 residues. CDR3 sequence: CASNERGGSDTQYF. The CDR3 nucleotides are TGTGCCAGCAATGAGCGGGGGGGCTCAGATACGCAGTATTTT.

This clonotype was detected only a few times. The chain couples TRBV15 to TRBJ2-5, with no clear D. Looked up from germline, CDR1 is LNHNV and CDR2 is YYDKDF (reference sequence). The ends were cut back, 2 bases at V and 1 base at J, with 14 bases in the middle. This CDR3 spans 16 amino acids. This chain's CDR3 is CATSRSPRLGQETQYF. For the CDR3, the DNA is TGTGCCACCAGCAGATCGCCGCGGTTGGGCCAAGAGACCCAGTACTTC.

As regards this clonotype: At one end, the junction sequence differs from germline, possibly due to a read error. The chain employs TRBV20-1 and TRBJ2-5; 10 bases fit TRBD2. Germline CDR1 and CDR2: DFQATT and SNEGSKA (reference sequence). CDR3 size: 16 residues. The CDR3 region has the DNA TGCTGTGCTAGAGGACTAGCGGAGGTCGCCGAAGAGACCCAGTACTTC. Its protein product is CCARGLAEVAEETQYF.

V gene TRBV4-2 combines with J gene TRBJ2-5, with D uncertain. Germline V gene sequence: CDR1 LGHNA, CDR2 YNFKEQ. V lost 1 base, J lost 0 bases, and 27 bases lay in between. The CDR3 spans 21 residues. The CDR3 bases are TGTGCCAGCAGCCAAGTCTCTTATGGTCTCCCCCTAGGGTCTGACCAAGAGACCCAGTACTTC. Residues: CASSQVSYGLPLGSDQETQYF.

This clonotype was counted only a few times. The CDR3: CASSFSAGGTEAFF. The CDR3 region has the DNA TGTGCCAGCAGCTTTTCAGCAGGGGGCACTGAAGCTTTCTTT. The chain is built from TRBV7-6 and TRBJ1-1, with 7 bases identical to TRBD1. Germline CDR1 is SGHVS and CDR2 is FNYEAQ. With 3 bases clipped from V and 4 bases from J, the junction kept 5 bases outside the gene matches. This CDR3 has 14 residues. Complete variable domain (other parts from reference TRBV7-6 and TRBJ1-1): GAGVSQSPRYKVTKRGQDVALRCDPISGHVSLYWYRQALGQGPEFLTYFNYEAQQDKSGLPNDRFSAERPEGSISTLTIQRTEQRDSAMYRCASSFSAGGTEAFFGQGTRLTVV.

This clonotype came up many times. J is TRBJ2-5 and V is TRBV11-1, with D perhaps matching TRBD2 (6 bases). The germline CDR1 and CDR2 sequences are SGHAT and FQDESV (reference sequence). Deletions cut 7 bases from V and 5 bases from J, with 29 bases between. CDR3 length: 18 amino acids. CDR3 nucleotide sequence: TGTGCCAGCACCGTTTTGAGCGGGCGGCGGGTGAAGATGGAGACCCAGTACTTC. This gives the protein CASTVLSGRRVKMETQYF.

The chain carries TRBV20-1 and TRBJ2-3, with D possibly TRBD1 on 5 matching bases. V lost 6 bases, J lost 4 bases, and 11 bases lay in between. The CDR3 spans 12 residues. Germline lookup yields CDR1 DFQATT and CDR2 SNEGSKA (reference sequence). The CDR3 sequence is CSAEPGSDTQYF. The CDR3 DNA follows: TGCAGTGCGGAGCCAGGGTCAGATACGCAGTATTTT.

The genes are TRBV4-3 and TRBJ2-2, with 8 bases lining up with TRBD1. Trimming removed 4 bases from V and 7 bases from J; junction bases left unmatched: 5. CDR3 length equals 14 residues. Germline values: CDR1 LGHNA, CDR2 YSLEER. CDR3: CASSPGGYVGELFF. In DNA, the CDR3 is TGCGCCAGCAGCCCAGGGGGCTACGTCGGGGAGCTGTTTTTT.

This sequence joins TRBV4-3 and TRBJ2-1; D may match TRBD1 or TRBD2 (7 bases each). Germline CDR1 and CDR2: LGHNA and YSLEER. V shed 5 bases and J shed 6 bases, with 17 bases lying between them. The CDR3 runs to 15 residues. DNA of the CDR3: TGCGCCAGCAGCGGCCGGGACAGCGGGGTCAATGAGCAGTTCTTC. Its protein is CASSGRDSGVNEQFF.

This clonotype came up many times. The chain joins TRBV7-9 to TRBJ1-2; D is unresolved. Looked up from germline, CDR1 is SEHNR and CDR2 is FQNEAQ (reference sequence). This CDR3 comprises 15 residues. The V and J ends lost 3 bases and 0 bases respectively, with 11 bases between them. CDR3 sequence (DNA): TGTGCCAGCAGCTTCGGATGGTCCTCTAACTATGGCTACACCTTC. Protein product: CASSFGWSSNYGYTF.

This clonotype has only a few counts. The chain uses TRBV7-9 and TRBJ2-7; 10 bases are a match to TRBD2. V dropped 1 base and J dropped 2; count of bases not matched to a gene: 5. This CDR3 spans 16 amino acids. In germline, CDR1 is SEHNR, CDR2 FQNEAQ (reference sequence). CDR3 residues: CASSLDRAGGTYEQYF. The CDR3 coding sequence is TGTGCCAGCAGCTTAGATCGAGCGGGGGGGACCTACGAGCAGTACTTC.

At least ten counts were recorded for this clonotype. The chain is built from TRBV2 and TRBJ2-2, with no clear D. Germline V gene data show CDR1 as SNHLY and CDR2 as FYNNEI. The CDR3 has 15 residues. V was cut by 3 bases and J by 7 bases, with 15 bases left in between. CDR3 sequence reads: CASSDPASGSGELFF. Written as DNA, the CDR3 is TGTGCCAGCAGTGACCCAGCGTCGGGTAGCGGGGAGCTGTTTTTT.

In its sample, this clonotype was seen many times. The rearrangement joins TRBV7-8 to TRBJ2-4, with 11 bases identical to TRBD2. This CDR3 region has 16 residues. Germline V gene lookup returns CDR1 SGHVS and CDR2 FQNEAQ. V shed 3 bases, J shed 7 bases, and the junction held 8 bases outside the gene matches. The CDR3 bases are TGTGCCAGCAGCTTTTTAGCGGGGGGGCTGAAGAACATTCAGTACTTC. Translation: CASSFLAGGLKNIQYF.

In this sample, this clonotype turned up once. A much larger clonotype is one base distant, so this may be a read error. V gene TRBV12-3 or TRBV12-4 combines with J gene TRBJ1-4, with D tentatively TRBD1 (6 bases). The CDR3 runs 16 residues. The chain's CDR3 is CAGIRGALVLTEKPFF. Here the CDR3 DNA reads TGTGCCGGTATCCGGGGGGCCCTTGTCTTAACTGAAAAACCGTTTTTT.

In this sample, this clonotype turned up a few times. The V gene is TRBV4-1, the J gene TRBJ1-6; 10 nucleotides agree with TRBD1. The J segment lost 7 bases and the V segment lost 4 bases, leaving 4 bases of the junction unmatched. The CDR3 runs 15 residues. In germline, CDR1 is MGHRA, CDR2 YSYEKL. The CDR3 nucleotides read TGCGCCAGCAGCCTACGACAGGGGGCCAATTCACCCCTCCACTTT. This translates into CASSLRQGANSPLHF.

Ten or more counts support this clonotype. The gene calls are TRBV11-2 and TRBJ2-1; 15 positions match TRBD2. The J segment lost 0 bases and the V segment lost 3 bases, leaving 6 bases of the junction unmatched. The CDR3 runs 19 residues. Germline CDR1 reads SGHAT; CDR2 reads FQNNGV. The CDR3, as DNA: TGTGCCAGCAGCTTCGGAGGACTAGCGGGGGGGCCCTCCTACAATGAGCAGTTCTTC. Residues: CASSFGGLAGGPSYNEQFF.